These T cell receptor beta chains were read from a single sample in a study of blood T cell repertoires in COVID-19. Using immunoSEQ multiplex PCR, the repertoire was profiled, and TCRdb retains in-frame clones only, with some absent. The sample shows approximately 25,000 clones, around three quarters of them seen only once. Sequences were obtained from peripheral blood. The receptors come from a woman older than 75 with acute or convalescent COVID-19. Each CDR3 is given with its conserved first and last residue. A D gene is named only where the DNA matches it firmly. Only part of the rows carry a size: once, few, many, or a class if the clone is expanded.

clone_size	d_call	v_call	j_call	cdr3_nt	cdr3_aa
-	-	TRBV5-1	TRBJ1-2	TGCGCCAGCCAGCCAGGGTTCACGGCTAACTATGGCTACACCTTC	CASQPGFTANYGYTF
-	TRBD2	TRBV5-8	TRBJ2-3	TGTGCCAGCAGCCGTGGACTAGCGGGAACAGATACGCAGTATTTT	CASSRGLAGTDTQYF
-	-	TRBV2	TRBJ2-3	TGTGCCAGCAGTTCTAGCACAGATACGCAGTATTTT	CASSSSTDTQYF
-	TRBD2	TRBV11-3	TRBJ2-1	TGTGCCAGCAGCCCGTATAGCGGGAGGGCCGTGAGGGAGCAGTTCTTC	CASSPYSGRAVREQFF
once	-	TRBV30	TRBJ2-1	TGTGCCTGGAGTACAGGCTTTTCCAATGAGCAGTTCTTC	CAWSTGFSNEQFF
few	-	TRBV5-4	TRBJ1-6	TGTGCCAGCAGCTTGGCGCAGGGATATTCACCCCTCCACTTT	CASSLAQGYSPLHF
once	-	TRBV19	TRBJ1-2	TGTGCCAGTAGTGTCTACAGGGCTGGCTACACCTTC	CASSVYRAGYTF
-	TRBD1	TRBV29-1	TRBJ2-1	TGCAGCGTTGGGACAGGGAATTACGGTGGTGAGCAGTTCTTC	CSVGTGNYGGEQFF
-	-	TRBV7-8	TRBJ2-3	TGTGCCAGCAGCTCTGCGGGCGGGGACACAGATACGCAGTATTTT	CASSSAGGDTDTQYF
-	-	TRBV7-2	TRBJ2-7	TGTGCCAGCAGCTTAGATGTAGTCGGCGAGCAGTACTTC	CASSLDVVGEQYF
-	TRBD1	TRBV24-1	TRBJ1-5	TGTGCCACCGTTCCCGGGACAGGGTATAGCAATCAGCCCCAGCATTTT	CATVPGTGYSNQPQHF
-	-	TRBV12-3/TRBV12-4	TRBJ1-4	TGTGCCAGCAGGGAGAATGAAAAACTGTTTTTT	CASRENEKLFF
-	TRBD2	TRBV20-1	TRBJ2-5	TGCAGTGCTAGTTCAGCGGGAGGGGAGACCCAGTACTTC	CSASSAGGETQYF
-	TRBD2	TRBV12-3/TRBV12-4	TRBJ2-1	TGTGCCAGCAGTCCCACTAGCGGGACTGAGCAGTTCTTC	CASSPTSGTEQFF
-	TRBD1	TRBV7-2	TRBJ2-1	TGTGCCAGCAGCAGGGACAGGGAGTCGTTCTTC	CASSRDRESFF
-	-	TRBV5-4	TRBJ1-1	TGTGCCAGCAGCTCACAGGGACACACTGAAGCTTTCTTT	CASSSQGHTEAFF
few	TRBD2	TRBV19	TRBJ2-2	TGTGCCAGCGGACTAGCGGGAGTAGCCGGGGAGCTGTTTTTT	CASGLAGVAGELFF
-	TRBD2	TRBV19	TRBJ2-1	TGTGCCAGTAGTACCGGACTAGCGCGAAACAATGAGCAGTTCTTC	CASSTGLARNNEQFF
-	-	TRBV19	TRBJ1-1	TGTGCCAGTAGTATCCGGGAGTGGAACACTGAAGCTTTCTTT	CASSIREWNTEAFF
-	-	TRBV9	TRBJ2-1	TGTGCCAGCAGCGTAGATGGAGATTACTACAATGAGCAGTTCTTC	CASSVDGDYYNEQFF
many	-	TRBV5-1	TRBJ1-4	TGCGCCAGCAGCTTGAAGGGGATCGATGAAAAACTGTTTTTT	CASSLKGIDEKLFF
-	TRBD1	TRBV28	TRBJ2-3	TGTGCCAGCAGTGGCCGGGACAGGGAGTCAGATACGCAGTATTTT	CASSGRDRESDTQYF
-	TRBD1	TRBV20-1	TRBJ2-7	TGCAGTGCCCGGACAGGGCCCGAGCAGTACTTC	CSARTGPEQYF
-	-	TRBV28	TRBJ1-5	TGTGCCAGCAGTACAAATCAGCCCCAGCATTTT	CASSTNQPQHF
-	-	TRBV6-5	TRBJ2-5	TGTGCCAGTTGCGTCGGACAGTCCCAAGAGACCCAGTACTTC	CASCVGQSQETQYF
once	TRBD2	TRBV5-1	TRBJ2-5	TGCGCCAGCAGCTTTTTAACCTCGAGCGGGGGCCTCCAAGAGACCCAGTACTTC	CASSFLTSSGGLQETQYF
once	TRBD2	TRBV4-3	TRBJ2-1	TGCGCCAGCAGCCAAGATCGCGGAAGACTAGCGAACCTGAAGGACAATGAGCAGTTCTTC	CASSQDRGRLANLKDNEQFF
-	-	TRBV6-5	TRBJ2-5	TGTGCCAGCAGTTACTATCGGACAAAAGAGACCCAGTACTTC	CASSYYRTKETQYF
-	-	TRBV29-1	TRBJ1-1	TGCAGCGTTCGACAGGCCTTGAACACTGAAGCTTTCTTT	CSVRQALNTEAFF
-	TRBD1	TRBV18	TRBJ2-3	TGTGCCAGCTCCCCTTGGACAGGGAGCACAGATACGCAGTATTTT	CASSPWTGSTDTQYF
-	-	TRBV6-5	TRBJ2-7	TGTGCCAGCAGCCGAGGGTTCGGGACCTACGAGCAGTACTTC	CASSRGFGTYEQYF
-	TRBD1	TRBV19	TRBJ1-2	TGTGCCAGTAGTACTGCATGGGACAGGGTTAACTATGGCTACACCTTC	CASSTAWDRVNYGYTF
-	-	TRBV19	TRBJ2-3	TGTGCCAGTAGTATTCACGCGAACGCGGAGACAGATACGCAGTATTTT	CASSIHANAETDTQYF
-	-	TRBV13	TRBJ2-4	TGTGCCAGCGGGGAAGGAGGCAAAAACATTCAGTACTTC	CASGEGGKNIQYF
-	-	TRBV2	TRBJ2-1	TGTGCCAGCAGTGTTGAAAGTGTACAATACAATGAGCAGTTCTTC	CASSVESVQYNEQFF
-	-	TRBV28	TRBJ2-7	TGTGCCAGCAGTCTGACAGGTAACTACGAGCAGTACTTC	CASSLTGNYEQYF
-	TRBD1	TRBV19	TRBJ2-7	TGTGCCAGTAGACCGGGACAGTTGGGTGAGCAGTACTTC	CASRPGQLGEQYF